This T cell receptor (beta chain) originates from a study of shared clonotypes between healthy human individuals. General observations from the study: Clonotypes shared by all four donors outscored non-shared clonotypes in generation probability. Four donors shared about 4.5% of their naive CD4 clonotypes.

Produced via immunoSEQ multiplex PCR; TCRdb's table is partial and in-frame only. This table has about 2.4 million clones, 93% appearing once. Notes on this clone: As yet, its antigen is unknown.

Trimming cost V 0 bases and J 9 bases, with 17 bases left between them. The V gene's germline CDR1 is MNHEY and CDR2 SVGAGI. This CDR3 spans 15 amino acids. The sample taken for sequencing was naive CD4+ T cells from PBMCs. Sample subset: CD45RA+ positively selected. The chain links TRBV6-5 to TRBJ1-2; maybe TRBD1 (5 bases). This clonotype was sampled from a man between 18 and 29 years old in good health. Some clones in this sample may be carry-over from other donors' samples. The CDR3 region has the DNA TGTGCCAGCAGTTACTCAGGGGCGTTCGGGGTGAGCTACACCTTC. Translation: CASSYSGAFGVSYTF.